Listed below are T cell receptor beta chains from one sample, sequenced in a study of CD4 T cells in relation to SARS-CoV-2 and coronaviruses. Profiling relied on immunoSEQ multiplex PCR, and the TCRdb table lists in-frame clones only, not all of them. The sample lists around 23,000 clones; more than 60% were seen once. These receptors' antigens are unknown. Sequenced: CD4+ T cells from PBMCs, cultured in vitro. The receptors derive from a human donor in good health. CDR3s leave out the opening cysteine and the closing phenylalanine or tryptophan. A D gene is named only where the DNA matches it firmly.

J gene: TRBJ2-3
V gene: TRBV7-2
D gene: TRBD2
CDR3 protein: ASSLAQGSGKADTQY

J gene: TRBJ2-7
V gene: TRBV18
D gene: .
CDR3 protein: ASSPNNRVLYEQY

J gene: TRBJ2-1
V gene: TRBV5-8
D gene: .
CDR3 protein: ASSLPRGHEQF

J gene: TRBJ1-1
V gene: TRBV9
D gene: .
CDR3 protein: ASSGGGRRNTEAF

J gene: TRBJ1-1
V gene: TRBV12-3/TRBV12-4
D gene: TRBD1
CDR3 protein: ASSLDRGAEAF

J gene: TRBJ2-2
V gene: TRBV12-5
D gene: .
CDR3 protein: ASGTLGRTGELF

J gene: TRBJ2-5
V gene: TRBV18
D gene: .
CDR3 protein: ASSPGGLETQY

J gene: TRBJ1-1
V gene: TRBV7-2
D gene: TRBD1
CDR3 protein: ASSLRDRALVAF

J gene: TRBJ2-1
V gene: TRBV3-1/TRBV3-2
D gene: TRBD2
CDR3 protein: ASSQVAGGDYNEQF

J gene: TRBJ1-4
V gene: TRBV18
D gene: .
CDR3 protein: ASSPGSGKEEKLF

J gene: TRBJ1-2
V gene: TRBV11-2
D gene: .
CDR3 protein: ASSSGRNNYGYT

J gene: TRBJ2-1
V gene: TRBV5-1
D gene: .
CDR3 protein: ASSWTNNNEQF

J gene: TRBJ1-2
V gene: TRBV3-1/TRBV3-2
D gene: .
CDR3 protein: ASSQRANYGYT

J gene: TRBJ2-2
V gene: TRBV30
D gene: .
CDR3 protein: AWSESGPGELF

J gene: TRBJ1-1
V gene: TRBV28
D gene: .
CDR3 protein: ASSLPTEAF

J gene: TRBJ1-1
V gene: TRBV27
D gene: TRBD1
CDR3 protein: ASSLTGGDTEAF

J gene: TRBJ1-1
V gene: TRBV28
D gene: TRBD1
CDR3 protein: ASSSPGQVTQAF

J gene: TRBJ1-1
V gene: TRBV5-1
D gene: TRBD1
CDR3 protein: ASSPDRGALNTEAF

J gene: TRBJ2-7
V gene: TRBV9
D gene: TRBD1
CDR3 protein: ASSVGQGFGEQY

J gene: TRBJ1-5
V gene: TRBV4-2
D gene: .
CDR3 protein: ASSQVGDQPQH

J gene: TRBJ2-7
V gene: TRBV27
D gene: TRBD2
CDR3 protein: ASAQMSGMGSEQY

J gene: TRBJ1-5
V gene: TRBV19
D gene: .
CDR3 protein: ASSSAGPQH